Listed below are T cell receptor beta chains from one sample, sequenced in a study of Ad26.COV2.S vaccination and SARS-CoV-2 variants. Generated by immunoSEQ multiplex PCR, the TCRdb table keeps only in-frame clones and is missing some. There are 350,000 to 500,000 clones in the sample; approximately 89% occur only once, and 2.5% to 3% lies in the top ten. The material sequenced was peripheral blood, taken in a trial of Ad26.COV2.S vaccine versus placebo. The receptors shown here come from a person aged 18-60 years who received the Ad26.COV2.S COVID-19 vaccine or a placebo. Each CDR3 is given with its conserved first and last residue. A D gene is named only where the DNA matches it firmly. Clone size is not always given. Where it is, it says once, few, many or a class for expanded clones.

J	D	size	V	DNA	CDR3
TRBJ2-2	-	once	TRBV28	TGTGCCAGCAGTTTCTTAATCGCGTACACCGGGGAGCTGTTTTTT	CASSFLIAYTGELFF
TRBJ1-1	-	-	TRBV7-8	TGTGCCAGCAGCCAACGTTGGCACAGGGATACTGAAGCTTTCTTT	CASSQRWHRDTEAFF
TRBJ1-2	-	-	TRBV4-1	TGCGCCAGCAGCCAAGATGCCCCGAGCTACTATGGCTACACCTTC	CASSQDAPSYYGYTF
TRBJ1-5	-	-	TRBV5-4	TGTGCCAGCAGCTTGGCCGGGACGAATCAGCCCCAGCATTTT	CASSLAGTNQPQHF
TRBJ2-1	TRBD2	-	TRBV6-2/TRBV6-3	TGTGCCAGCAGTTACTCTGGGCTAGCGGGAGACCTTGAGCAGTTCTTC	CASSYSGLAGDLEQFF
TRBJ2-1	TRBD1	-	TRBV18	TGTGCCAGCTCACCGGGACAGGGTAGGATGAGTGAGCAGTTCTTC	CASSPGQGRMSEQFF
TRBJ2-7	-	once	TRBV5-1	TGCGCCAGCAGCTTGGGTACAGGGCCCTACGAGCAGTACTTC	CASSLGTGPYEQYF
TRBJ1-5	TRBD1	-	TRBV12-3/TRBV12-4	TGTGCCAGCAGTACAGGGGTACATCAGCCCCAGCATTTT	CASSTGVHQPQHF
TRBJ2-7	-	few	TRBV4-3	TGCGCCAGCAGCCAAGATCGAGTTATCGAAGAGCAGTACTTC	CASSQDRVIEEQYF
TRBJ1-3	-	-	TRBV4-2	TGTGCCAGCAGCCAAGTGGCTAATGGAAACACCATATATTTT	CASSQVANGNTIYF
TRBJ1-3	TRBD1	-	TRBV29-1	TGCAGCGTTGAAACAGGGGCTGGAAACACCATATATTTT	CSVETGAGNTIYF
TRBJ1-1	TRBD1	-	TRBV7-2	TGTGCCAGCAGCTTAGCCGGGACAGACACTGAAGCTTTCTTT	CASSLAGTDTEAFF
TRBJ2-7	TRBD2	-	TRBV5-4	TGTGCCAGCAGCTCGAGCGGGGGAGACTACGAGCAGTACTTC	CASSSSGGDYEQYF
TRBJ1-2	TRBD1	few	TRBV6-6	TGTGCCAGCAGTCGGGACAGGGCGCGGGTTGGTGGATATGGCTACACCTTC	CASSRDRARVGGYGYTF
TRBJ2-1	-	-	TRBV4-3	TGCGCCAGCAGCCAAGGTATAAGGTACGGGTTGAATGAGCAGTTCTTC	CASSQGIRYGLNEQFF